The 19 T cell receptor gamma chains below all came from one sample that was sequenced in a study of gammadelta T cells in human blood. TCRdb re-called the RT-PCR reads through CATT. The sample holds 450 to 550 gamma-chain clones; about 7.3% are singletons and the top ten take approximately 15%. The sequencing input was non-Vgamma9Vdelta2 gamma-delta T cells from fetal blood. These receptors were collected from a human fetus.

In its sample, this clone ranks as large. The chain couples TRGV5 to TRGJ1 or TRGJ2. Unmatched junction bases numbered 4, after V lost 0 bases and J lost 11 bases. In germline, CDR1 is VINAFY, CDR2 YDVSNSKD. This CDR3 contains 11 residues. The CDR3 sequence: CATWDRRQKLF. Written as DNA, the CDR3 is TGTGCCACCTGGGACAGGCGTCAGAAACTCTTT.

This clone has more than one count but fewer than ten. The mismatch at residue 11 between this DNA's translation and the TCRdb protein of a much larger clone likely reflects a read error; the protein shown is translated from the DNA. The V gene is TRGV9, the J gene TRGJ1 or TRGJ2. Germline CDR1 GITISATS, CDR2 ISYDGTV (reference sequence). The CDR3 length is 13 residues. CDR3 DNA sequence: TGTGCCTTGTGGGAAGTCCTTTATTATAAGAACCTCTTT. Its translation is CALWEVLYYKNLF.

This clone was counted between two and nine times. V and J are TRGV4 and TRGJ1 or TRGJ2. The J gene, left out of TCRdb, was set here by checking the DNA against germline. The trim removed 0 bases at V and 0 bases at J, leaving 5 bases unmatched. Germline assignment: CDR1 EGSTGY and CDR2 YDSYTSSV. This CDR3 is built from 15 residues. The CDR3 nucleotides read TGTGCCACCTGGGATGGGCCCCTGAATTATTATAAGAAACTCTTT. Protein: CATWDGPLNYYKKLF.

Within the sample, this clone is large (0.1 to 1%). The chain employs TRGV4 and TRGJ1 or TRGJ2. The CDR3 extends over 9 amino acids. V shed 3 bases and J 10 bases; nucleotides not matched to a gene: 0. CDR1 is EGSTGY, CDR2 YDSYTSSV, per germline. In DNA, the CDR3 is TGTGCCACCTGGGATAAGAAACTCTTT. Translated, it gives CATWDKKLF.

This clone is labeled as large. V and J are TRGV2 and TRGJ1 or TRGJ2. Losses at the gene ends were 0 bases for V and 5 bases for J; bases not matched to a gene: 7. The CDR3 covers 14 residues. Looked up from germline, CDR1 is EGSNGY and CDR2 is YDSYNSKV. The CDR3 region is CATWDGPVDYKKLF. The CDR3 bases are TGTGCCACCTGGGACGGGCCAGTGGATTATAAGAAACTCTTT.

Within the sample, this clone is large. The chain employs TRGV10 and TRGJP1. TRGV10 is marked as an open reading frame, function uncertain. CDR3 size: 14 residues. The V gene end was trimmed by 8 bases and the J gene end by 0 bases; junction bases not matched to a gene: 4. The CDR3 DNA sequence: TGTGCTGCGTGGGATTATACCACTGGTTGGTTCAAGATATTT. This sequence encodes CAAWDYTTGWFKIF.

This clone is large (0.1 to 1%) within its sample. The chain couples TRGV5 to TRGJ1 or TRGJ2. CDR1 and CDR2 (germline): VINAFY, YDVSNSKD. This CDR3 is 13 amino acids long. V lost 0 bases to trimming and J lost 6 bases; unmatched junction nucleotides: 5. The CDR3 region is CATWDRPFYKKLF. CDR3 in DNA: TGTGCCACCTGGGACAGGCCTTTTTATAAGAAACTCTTT.

The chain links TRGV8 to TRGJ1 or TRGJ2. In germline, CDR1 is VENAVY, CDR2 YDSYNSRV. The CDR3 is made up of 14 amino acids. The V segment lost 3 bases and the J segment 0 bases; nucleotides outside the gene matches: 5. CDR3 bases: TGTGCCACCTGGGATCCCCCGAATTATTATAAGAAACTCTTT. As protein: CATWDPPNYYKKLF.

This clone is classed as large. J is TRGJ1 or TRGJ2 and V is TRGV3. This CDR3 has 14 residues. Per the germline V gene, CDR1 is VTNTFY and CDR2 is YDVSTARD (reference sequence). The V segment lost 0 bases and the J segment 2 bases; nucleotides outside the gene matches: 4. The chain's CDR3 is CATWDRPDYYKKLF. The DNA for the CDR3 is TGTGCCACCTGGGACAGGCCGGATTATTATAAGAAACTCTTT.

This clone is judged large. The rearrangement uses TRGV8 and TRGJP. J was trimmed by 3 bases and V by 3 bases; bases with no gene match: 2. Germline CDR1 is VENAVY and CDR2 is YDSYNSRV. The CDR3 contains 16 residues. Written as DNA, the CDR3 is TGTGCCACCTGGGATTCGCAAGAGTTGGGCAAAAAAATCAAGGTATTT. Encoded protein: CATWDSQELGKKIKVF.

This clone rates as hyperexpanded. This same CDR3 is encoded by further DNA sequences in the sample. This chain connects TRGV10 to TRGJP1. TRGV10 is placed among ORFs of uncertain function. The V and J ends lost 8 bases and 0 bases, in that order; junction bases with no gene match: 1. The CDR3 has 13 amino acids. The CDR3, as DNA: TGTGCTGCGTGGGATACCACTGGTTGGTTCAAGATATTT. Encoded protein: CAAWDTTGWFKIF.

This clone is labeled as large. The chain recombines TRGV4 with TRGJ1 or TRGJ2. Germline trimming cut 3 bases from V and 5 bases from J; bases unmatched to any gene: 4. Germline assignment: CDR1 EGSTGY and CDR2 YDSYTSSV. The CDR3 spans 12 residues. The CDR3 loop reads CATWDRDYKKLF. The CDR3 DNA reads TGTGCCACCTGGGATCGGGATTATAAGAAACTCTTT.

This clone counts as large. J gene TRGJ1 or TRGJ2 was identified, but the V gene was not called. The CDR3 is made up of 11 amino acids. For the CDR3, the DNA is TGTGCCACGCGTTCGGGGGATAAGAAACTCTTT. It encodes CATRSGDKKLF.

Within the sample, this clone is medium-sized. The chain links TRGV4 to TRGJ1 or TRGJ2. The germline V gene encodes CDR1 EGSTGY and CDR2 YDSYTSSV. This CDR3 spans 13 amino acids. J was trimmed by 1 base and V by 0 bases; bases with no gene match: 0. CDR3 sequence reads: CATWDGNYYKKLF. CDR3 DNA: TGTGCCACCTGGGATGGGAATTATTATAAGAAACTCTTT.

In its sample, this clone is large (0.1 to 1%). J is TRGJ1 or TRGJ2 and V is TRGV8. Losses at the gene ends were 10 bases for V and 12 bases for J; bases not matched to a gene: 9. CDR1 and CDR2 (germline): VENAVY, YDSYNSRV. The CDR3 has 9 residues. CDR3 bases: TGTGCCACGCCGTTAAGGAAACTCTTT. It yields the protein CATPLRKLF.

This clone appeared once. The V gene is TRGV9, the J gene TRGJ1 or TRGJ2. TCRdb leaves out the J gene; it was filled in here by matching the DNA to germline. The V segment lost 4 bases and the J segment 2 bases; nucleotides outside the gene matches: 5. The CDR3 is made up of 13 amino acids. Per germline, CDR1 GITISATS and CDR2 ISYDGTV (reference sequence). The CDR3 loop is CALWDDYYYKKLF. CDR3 nucleotides: TGTGCCTTGTGGGACGATTATTATTATAAGAAACTCTTT.

This clone qualifies as large. The chain links TRGV8 to TRGJP2. CDR3 length: 17 amino acids. Trimming at V came to 0 bases and at J to 3 bases, leaving 10 bases not matched to a gene. CDR1 is VENAVY, CDR2 YDSYNSRV, per germline. CDR3 protein: CATWDRPGDGSDWIKTF. Here the CDR3 DNA reads TGTGCCACCTGGGATAGGCCCGGCGATGGTAGTGATTGGATCAAGACGTTT.

This clone was found a few times. At the DNA level, this CDR3 is encoded by other sequences in the same sample as well. V usage is TRGV5 and J usage is TRGJ1 or TRGJ2. Germline values: CDR1 VINAFY, CDR2 YDVSNSKD. This CDR3 region has 14 residues. The V and J ends lost 1 base and 2 bases, in that order; junction bases with no gene match: 5. In DNA, the CDR3 is TGTGCCACCTGGGACAGCCGAGATTATTATAAGAAACTCTTT. This gives the protein CATWDSRDYYKKLF.

In this sample, this clone is large. This chain joins TRGV4 and TRGJ1 or TRGJ2. The CDR3 totals 13 residues. V was clipped by 6 bases and J by 0 bases; unmatched bases: 5. Germline V lookup: CDR1 EGSTGY, CDR2 YDSYTSSV. The CDR3 bases are TGTGCCACCTGGCCTTCGAATTATTATAAGAAACTCTTT. Its translation is CATWPSNYYKKLF.